This is a list of T cell receptor beta chains from one sample in a study of response to subunit inactivated influenza vaccine. Each CDR3 protein is one row after TCRdb ran MiXCR on the RT-PCR reads. In the table there are 800,000 to 1,000,000 distinct CDR3 sequences, roughly 20% of which are singletons. The sample in question was PBMCs from blood, obtained 5 days after vaccination. The receptors were gathered from a man in his forties or fifties who received an inactivated influenza vaccine. Each CDR3 is given with its conserved first and last residue. Each record gives: clone size, J gene, CDR3 length, D gene, V gene, CDR3 protein, CDR3 DNA. D genes are given only for firm matches. Size values are once, few and many counts, or a class for expanded clones, and some rows have none.

clone_size: -; j_call: TRBJ1-5; cdr3_length: 16; d_call: -; v_call: TRBV28; cdr3_aa: CASSSASFQGRQPQHF; cdr3_nt: TGTGCCAGCAGTTCCGCTTCATTCCAGGGCCGTCAGCCCCAGCATTTT
clone_size: -; j_call: TRBJ2-7; cdr3_length: 13; d_call: -; v_call: TRBV29-1; cdr3_aa: CSVADNRVYEQYF; cdr3_nt: TGCAGCGTGGCCGATAACAGAGTCTACGAGCAGTACTTC
clone_size: many; j_call: TRBJ1-5; cdr3_length: 12; d_call: -; v_call: TRBV12-3/TRBV12-4; cdr3_aa: CASSLASQPQHF; cdr3_nt: TGTGCCAGCAGCTTAGCAAGTCAGCCCCAGCATTTT
clone_size: few; j_call: TRBJ2-7; cdr3_length: 15; d_call: TRBD2; v_call: TRBV7-8; cdr3_aa: CASSSKRGLPYEQYF; cdr3_nt: TGTGCCAGCAGCTCGAAGCGGGGGCTACCCTACGAGCAGTACTTC
clone_size: -; j_call: TRBJ2-7; cdr3_length: 13; d_call: -; v_call: TRBV14; cdr3_aa: CASSLTPGTEQYF; cdr3_nt: TGTGCCAGCAGCCTCACTCCGGGGACCGAGCAGTACTTC
clone_size: -; j_call: TRBJ2-3; cdr3_length: 15; d_call: TRBD2; v_call: TRBV5-1; cdr3_aa: CASSLQRGGEDTQYF; cdr3_nt: TGCGCCAGCAGCTTACAGCGGGGGGGCGAAGATACGCAGTATTTT
clone_size: -; j_call: TRBJ2-3; cdr3_length: 16; d_call: TRBD2; v_call: TRBV10-2; cdr3_aa: CASSGRLAALTDTQYF; cdr3_nt: TGCGCCAGCAGTGGGAGACTAGCGGCCTTGACAGATACGCAGTATTTT
clone_size: -; j_call: TRBJ2-7; cdr3_length: 15; d_call: -; v_call: TRBV7-8; cdr3_aa: CASSLEVVFSYEQYF; cdr3_nt: TGTGCCAGCAGCTTAGAGGTAGTCTTCTCCTACGAGCAGTACTTC
clone_size: -; j_call: TRBJ2-3; cdr3_length: 17; d_call: -; v_call: TRBV6-2/TRBV6-3; cdr3_aa: CASSYKVGRTSTDTQYF; cdr3_nt: TGTGCCAGCAGTTATAAGGTTGGGCGGACTAGCACAGATACGCAGTATTTT
clone_size: -; j_call: TRBJ2-7; cdr3_length: 13; d_call: -; v_call: TRBV10-3; cdr3_aa: CAIKGGSSYEQYF; cdr3_nt: TGTGCCATCAAGGGGGGGAGCTCCTACGAGCAGTACTTC
clone_size: few; j_call: TRBJ2-2; cdr3_length: 13; d_call: TRBD1; v_call: TRBV14; cdr3_aa: CASSPTGNGELFF; cdr3_nt: TGTGCCAGCAGCCCGACAGGGAACGGGGAGCTGTTTTTT
clone_size: many; j_call: TRBJ2-7; cdr3_length: 14; d_call: TRBD1; v_call: TRBV12-3/TRBV12-4; cdr3_aa: CASRRQGNTYEQYF; cdr3_nt: TGTGCCAGCAGACGACAGGGGAACACCTACGAGCAGTACTTC
clone_size: -; j_call: TRBJ2-3; cdr3_length: 14; d_call: -; v_call: TRBV7-2; cdr3_aa: CASSTSYGVHTQYF; cdr3_nt: TGTGCCAGCAGCACTAGCTATGGGGTACACACGCAGTATTTT
clone_size: -; j_call: TRBJ2-2; cdr3_length: 16; d_call: -; v_call: TRBV5-4; cdr3_aa: CASSLGRDRNTGELFF; cdr3_nt: TGTGCCAGCAGCTTGGGACGAGACCGGAACACCGGGGAGCTGTTTTTT
clone_size: -; j_call: TRBJ1-2; cdr3_length: 12; d_call: -; v_call: TRBV15; cdr3_aa: CATSRDDYGYTF; cdr3_nt: TGTGCCACCAGCAGGGACGACTATGGCTACACCTTC
clone_size: few; j_call: TRBJ2-7; cdr3_length: 14; d_call: TRBD2; v_call: TRBV6-1; cdr3_aa: CASRKRAGGYEQYF; cdr3_nt: TGTGCCAGCAGAAAAAGAGCGGGGGGCTACGAGCAGTACTTC
clone_size: few; j_call: TRBJ2-5; cdr3_length: 14; d_call: -; v_call: TRBV12-3/TRBV12-4; cdr3_aa: CASSLEASRETQYF; cdr3_nt: TGTGCCAGCAGTTTAGAAGCTAGCAGGGAGACCCAGTACTTC
clone_size: -; j_call: TRBJ1-1; cdr3_length: 13; d_call: -; v_call: TRBV29-1; cdr3_aa: CSVAGALYTEAFF; cdr3_nt: TGCAGCGTGGCAGGGGCGCTATACACTGAAGCTTTCTTT
clone_size: -; j_call: TRBJ2-1; cdr3_length: 14; d_call: -; v_call: TRBV10-3; cdr3_aa: CAIRDPGRGHEQFF; cdr3_nt: TGTGCCATCAGGGACCCGGGAAGGGGCCATGAGCAGTTCTTC
clone_size: -; j_call: TRBJ2-3; cdr3_length: 17; d_call: TRBD2; v_call: TRBV7-2; cdr3_aa: CASSLGGTSGRGDTQYF; cdr3_nt: TGTGCCAGCAGCTTAGGGGGGACTAGCGGGAGAGGAGATACGCAGTATTTT
clone_size: many; j_call: TRBJ2-2; cdr3_length: 14; d_call: -; v_call: TRBV4-3; cdr3_aa: CASSLLKNTGELFF; cdr3_nt: TGCGCCAGCAGCCTGCTGAAGAACACCGGGGAGCTGTTTTTT
clone_size: -; j_call: TRBJ2-5; cdr3_length: 15; d_call: TRBD1; v_call: TRBV7-8; cdr3_aa: CANTKTGTGGETQYF; cdr3_nt: TGTGCCAACACAAAAACCGGGACAGGGGGGGAGACCCAGTACTTC
clone_size: -; j_call: TRBJ2-3; cdr3_length: 12; d_call: -; v_call: TRBV18; cdr3_aa: CASTHSRDTQYF; cdr3_nt: TGTGCCAGCACCCATTCTAGAGATACGCAGTATTTT
clone_size: few; j_call: TRBJ2-3; cdr3_length: 14; d_call: TRBD1; v_call: TRBV6-5; cdr3_aa: CASSFRQGDDTQYF; cdr3_nt: TGTGCCAGCAGTTTCAGACAGGGGGACGATACGCAGTATTTT
clone_size: -; j_call: TRBJ2-2; cdr3_length: 13; d_call: -; v_call: TRBV5-5; cdr3_aa: CASSLGAQGELFF; cdr3_nt: TGTGCCAGCAGCTTGGGTGCCCAAGGGGAGCTGTTTTTT
clone_size: -; j_call: TRBJ2-3; cdr3_length: 13; d_call: -; v_call: TRBV11-2; cdr3_aa: CASRPTGTDTQYF; cdr3_nt: TGTGCCAGCAGACCTACAGGGACAGATACGCAGTATTTT
clone_size: few; j_call: TRBJ1-4; cdr3_length: 15; d_call: -; v_call: TRBV5-1; cdr3_aa: CASSLYGTDDEKLFF; cdr3_nt: TGCGCCAGCAGCTTGTACGGGACCGATGATGAAAAACTGTTTTTT
clone_size: many; j_call: TRBJ2-1; cdr3_length: 15; d_call: -; v_call: TRBV5-1; cdr3_aa: CASGRGDSTYNEQFF; cdr3_nt: TGCGCCAGCGGCCGGGGAGACAGCACCTACAATGAGCAGTTCTTC
clone_size: few; j_call: TRBJ2-5; cdr3_length: 15; d_call: TRBD2; v_call: TRBV20-1; cdr3_aa: CSARGLAENQETQYF; cdr3_nt: TGCAGTGCTAGAGGACTAGCGGAAAACCAAGAGACCCAGTACTTC
clone_size: -; j_call: TRBJ2-7; cdr3_length: 14; d_call: -; v_call: TRBV28; cdr3_aa: CASSLQGGNYEQYF; cdr3_nt: TGTGCCAGCAGTTTACAGGGGGGTAATTACGAGCAGTACTTC
clone_size: -; j_call: TRBJ2-1; cdr3_length: 13; d_call: -; v_call: TRBV6-2/TRBV6-3; cdr3_aa: CASSQDGFDEQFF; cdr3_nt: TGTGCCAGCAGCCAAGATGGTTTCGATGAGCAGTTCTTC
clone_size: -; j_call: TRBJ2-2; cdr3_length: 18; d_call: TRBD1; v_call: TRBV5-1; cdr3_aa: CASSVEPRTGGNTGELFF; cdr3_nt: TGCGCCAGCAGCGTGGAGCCTCGGACAGGGGGAAACACCGGGGAGCTGTTTTTT
clone_size: few; j_call: TRBJ2-7; cdr3_length: 15; d_call: TRBD2; v_call: TRBV7-2; cdr3_aa: CASSETSSATYEQYF; cdr3_nt: TGTGCCAGCAGCGAGACTAGCAGTGCTACTTACGAGCAGTACTTC
clone_size: -; j_call: TRBJ2-1; cdr3_length: 15; d_call: -; v_call: TRBV6-5; cdr3_aa: CASSYSRRPDNEQFF; cdr3_nt: TGTGCCAGCAGTTATTCTAGACGACCCGACAATGAGCAGTTCTTC
clone_size: many; j_call: TRBJ2-1; cdr3_length: 19; d_call: TRBD2; v_call: TRBV27; cdr3_aa: CASSRGLAGALRSYNEQFF; cdr3_nt: TGTGCCAGCAGTAGGGGACTAGCGGGAGCTTTACGGTCCTACAATGAGCAGTTCTTC
clone_size: -; j_call: TRBJ2-5; cdr3_length: 15; d_call: TRBD1; v_call: TRBV5-1; cdr3_aa: CASSELRQGWETQYF; cdr3_nt: TGCGCCAGCAGCGAACTCAGACAGGGTTGGGAGACCCAGTACTTC
clone_size: few; j_call: TRBJ2-7; cdr3_length: 15; d_call: TRBD2; v_call: TRBV6-1; cdr3_aa: CASRPGLAGSYEQYF; cdr3_nt: TGTGCCAGCAGACCCGGACTAGCGGGATCCTACGAGCAGTACTTC
clone_size: few; j_call: TRBJ1-2; cdr3_length: 14; d_call: -; v_call: TRBV12-3/TRBV12-4; cdr3_aa: CASSFTSGERGYTF; cdr3_nt: TGTGCCAGCAGTTTTACTTCCGGTGAAAGAGGCTACACCTTC
clone_size: -; j_call: TRBJ2-5; cdr3_length: 17; d_call: TRBD1; v_call: TRBV14; cdr3_aa: CASSPSDRVILGETQYF; cdr3_nt: TGTGCCAGCAGCCCTTCGGACAGGGTGATTTTAGGAGAGACCCAGTACTTC
clone_size: few; j_call: TRBJ2-1; cdr3_length: 17; d_call: -; v_call: TRBV3-1; cdr3_aa: CASSPSRRGGSYNEQFF; cdr3_nt: TGTGCCAGCAGCCCTAGTCGGCGGGGAGGATCCTACAATGAGCAGTTCTTC
clone_size: few; j_call: TRBJ2-3; cdr3_length: 12; d_call: -; v_call: TRBV20-1; cdr3_aa: CSKTIGTDTQYF; cdr3_nt: TGCAGTAAAACGATTGGCACAGATACGCAGTATTTT
clone_size: -; j_call: TRBJ2-7; cdr3_length: 15; d_call: -; v_call: TRBV28; cdr3_aa: CASSRSQGSSYEQYF; cdr3_nt: TGTGCCAGCAGTCGCTCCCAGGGGAGCTCCTACGAGCAGTACTTC
clone_size: few; j_call: TRBJ1-2; cdr3_length: 14; d_call: -; v_call: TRBV7-9; cdr3_aa: CASSLGVNNYGYTF; cdr3_nt: TGTGCCAGCAGCTTAGGAGTGAACAACTATGGCTACACCTTC
clone_size: few; j_call: TRBJ2-1; cdr3_length: 15; d_call: -; v_call: TRBV5-1; cdr3_aa: CASSFAPSSYNEQFF; cdr3_nt: TGCGCCAGCAGCTTTGCCCCGAGCTCCTACAATGAGCAGTTCTTC
clone_size: -; j_call: TRBJ2-7; cdr3_length: 15; d_call: TRBD2; v_call: TRBV9; cdr3_aa: CASSVGRAGTYEQYF; cdr3_nt: TGTGCCAGCAGCGTGGGGAGAGCGGGGACCTACGAGCAGTACTTC
clone_size: -; j_call: TRBJ2-7; cdr3_length: 12; d_call: -; v_call: TRBV3-1; cdr3_aa: CASSQTRYEQYF; cdr3_nt: TGTGCCAGCAGCCAAACTCGGTACGAGCAGTACTTC
clone_size: -; j_call: TRBJ2-1; cdr3_length: 16; d_call: -; v_call: TRBV19; cdr3_aa: CASSRTASSSYNEQFF; cdr3_nt: TGTGCCAGTAGTAGGACCGCGAGTAGCTCCTACAATGAGCAGTTCTTC
clone_size: few; j_call: TRBJ2-3; cdr3_length: 15; d_call: -; v_call: TRBV20-1; cdr3_aa: CSASGDGGNPDTQYF; cdr3_nt: TGCAGTGCTAGTGGGGACGGTGGTAATCCAGATACGCAGTATTTT
clone_size: -; j_call: TRBJ1-6; cdr3_length: 14; d_call: -; v_call: TRBV4-2; cdr3_aa: CASSQWRNNSPLHF; cdr3_nt: TGTGCCAGCAGCCAATGGAGAAATAATTCACCCCTCCACTTT